This T cell receptor beta chain was identified during a study of cytomegalovirus exposure and HLA in healthy donors. From germline, CDR1 is MDHEN and CDR2 SYDVKM. Trimming at V came to 2 bases and at J to 10 bases, leaving 6 bases not matched to a gene. The CDR3 spans 15 residues. It was with 60 Vbeta and 13 Jbeta primers that the PCR ran. Some clones are missing from TCRdb's copy, which holds only in-frame ones; the method was immunoSEQ multiplex PCR. The sample carries around 70,000 clones, roughly 85% recorded once. This clone was recorded only once. V usage is TRBV28 and J usage is TRBJ1-6, with 9 bases identical to TRBD1. The receptor comes from a woman aged 25 to 39 in good health and CMV-seronegative. The specimen was PBMCs. This CDR3 is CASSLPLDRGSPLHF. CDR3 in DNA: TGTGCCAGCAGTTTACCTTTAGACAGGGGGTCACCCCTCCACTTT.